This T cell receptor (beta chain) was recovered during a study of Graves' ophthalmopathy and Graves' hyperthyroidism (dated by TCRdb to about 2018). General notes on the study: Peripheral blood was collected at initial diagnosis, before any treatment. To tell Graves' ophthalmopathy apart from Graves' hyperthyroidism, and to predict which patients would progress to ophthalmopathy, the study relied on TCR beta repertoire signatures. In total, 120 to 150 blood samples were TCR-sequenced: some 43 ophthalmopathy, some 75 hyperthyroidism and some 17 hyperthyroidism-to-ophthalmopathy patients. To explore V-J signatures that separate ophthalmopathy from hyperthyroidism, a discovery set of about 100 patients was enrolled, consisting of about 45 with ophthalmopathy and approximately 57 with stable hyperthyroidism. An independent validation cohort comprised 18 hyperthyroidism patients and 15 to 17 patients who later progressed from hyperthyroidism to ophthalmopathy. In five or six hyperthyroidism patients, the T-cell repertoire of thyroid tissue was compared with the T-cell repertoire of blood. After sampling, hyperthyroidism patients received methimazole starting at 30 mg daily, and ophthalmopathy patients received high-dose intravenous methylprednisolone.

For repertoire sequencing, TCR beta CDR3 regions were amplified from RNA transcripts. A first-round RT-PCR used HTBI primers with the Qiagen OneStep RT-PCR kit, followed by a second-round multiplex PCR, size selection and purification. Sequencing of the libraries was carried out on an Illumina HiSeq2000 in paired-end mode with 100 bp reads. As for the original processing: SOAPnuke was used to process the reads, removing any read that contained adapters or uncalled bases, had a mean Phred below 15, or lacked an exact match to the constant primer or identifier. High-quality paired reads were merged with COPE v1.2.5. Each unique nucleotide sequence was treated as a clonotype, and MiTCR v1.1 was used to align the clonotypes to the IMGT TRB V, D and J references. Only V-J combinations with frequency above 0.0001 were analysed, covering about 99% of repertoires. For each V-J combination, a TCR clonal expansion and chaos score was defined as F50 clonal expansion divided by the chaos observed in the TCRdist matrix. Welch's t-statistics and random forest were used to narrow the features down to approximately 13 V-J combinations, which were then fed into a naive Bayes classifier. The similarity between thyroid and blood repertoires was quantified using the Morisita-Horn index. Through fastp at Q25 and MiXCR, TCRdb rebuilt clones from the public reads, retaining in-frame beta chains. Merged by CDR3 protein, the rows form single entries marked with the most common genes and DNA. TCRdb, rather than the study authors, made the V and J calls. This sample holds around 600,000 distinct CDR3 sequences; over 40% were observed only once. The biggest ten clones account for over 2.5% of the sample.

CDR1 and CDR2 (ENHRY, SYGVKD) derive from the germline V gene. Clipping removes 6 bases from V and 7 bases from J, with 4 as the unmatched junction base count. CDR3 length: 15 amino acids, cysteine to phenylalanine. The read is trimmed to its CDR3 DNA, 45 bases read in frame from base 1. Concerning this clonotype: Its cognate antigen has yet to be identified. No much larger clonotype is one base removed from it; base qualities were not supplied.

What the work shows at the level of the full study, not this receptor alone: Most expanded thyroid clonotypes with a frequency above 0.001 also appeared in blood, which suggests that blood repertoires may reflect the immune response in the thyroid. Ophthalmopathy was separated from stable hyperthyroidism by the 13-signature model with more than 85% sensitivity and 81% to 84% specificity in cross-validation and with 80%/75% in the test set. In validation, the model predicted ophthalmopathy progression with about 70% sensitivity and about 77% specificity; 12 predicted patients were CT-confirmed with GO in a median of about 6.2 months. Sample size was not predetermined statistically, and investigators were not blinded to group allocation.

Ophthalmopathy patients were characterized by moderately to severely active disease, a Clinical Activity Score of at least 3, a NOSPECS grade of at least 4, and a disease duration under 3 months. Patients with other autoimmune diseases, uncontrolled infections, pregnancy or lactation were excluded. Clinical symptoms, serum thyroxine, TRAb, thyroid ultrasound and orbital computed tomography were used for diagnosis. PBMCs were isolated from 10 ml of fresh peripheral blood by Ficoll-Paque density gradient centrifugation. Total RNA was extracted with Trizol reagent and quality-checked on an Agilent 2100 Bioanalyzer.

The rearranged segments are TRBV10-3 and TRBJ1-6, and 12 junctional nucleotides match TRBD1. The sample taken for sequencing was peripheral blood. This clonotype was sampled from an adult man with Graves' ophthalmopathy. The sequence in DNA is TGTGCCATCAGGGGACAGGGGGCAGGGAATTCACCCCTCCACTTT. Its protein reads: CAIRGQGAGNSPLHF.